Listed below are T cell receptor beta chains from one sample, sequenced in a study of T cell responses to AZD1222 COVID-19 vaccine. The table came from immunoSEQ multiplex PCR; TCRdb's copy has only in-frame clones and leaves some out. Among more than 75,000 clones listed, 85% to 90% were seen once. The sample in question was peripheral blood, obtained on day 0 of AZD1222 vaccination. These receptors all stem from an adult in good health. CDR3s include the opening cysteine and the closing phenylalanine or tryptophan. A D gene is named only where the DNA matches it firmly. The size field is filled for only some rows; it gives once, few, many or a size class.

NA TRBJ2-7 13 TRBV11-2 NA TGTGCCAGCAGCTTAGAGTCCCGCAGCGAGCAGTACTTC CASSLESRSEQYF
NA TRBJ2-3 14 TRBV4-2 once TGTGCCAGCAGCCAAGTTGGGCGCACAGATACGCAGTATTTT CASSQVGRTDTQYF
NA TRBJ2-7 13 TRBV27 NA TGTGCCAGCAGTTTGGGGGCGGCCTACGAGCAGTACTTC CASSLGAAYEQYF
NA TRBJ2-1 13 TRBV3-1/TRBV3-2 few TGTGCCAGCAGCCAAACGCGGGACAATGAGCAGTTCTTC CASSQTRDNEQFF
NA TRBJ1-6 14 TRBV28 NA TGTGCCAGCCTATTGGCGGGGGGCTATTCACCCCTCCACTTT CASLLAGGYSPLHF
NA TRBJ1-1 15 TRBV19 NA TGTGCCAGTAGTATAGAGGAACGGATGAACACTGAAGCTTTCTTT CASSIEERMNTEAFF
TRBD1 TRBJ1-4 16 TRBV28 once TGTGCCAGCAGTTTATCGCCGGGACAGCTTAATGAAAAACTGTTTTTT CASSLSPGQLNEKLFF
NA TRBJ2-4 16 TRBV24-1 NA TGTGCCACCAGTGAGGGTGGGGTTACGGCCAAAAACATTCAGTACTTC CATSEGGVTAKNIQYF
TRBD2 TRBJ2-1 16 TRBV7-2 NA TGTGCCAGCAGCTTTAGCGGGAGAAACTCCTACAATGAGCAGTTCTTC CASSFSGRNSYNEQFF
NA TRBJ2-6 17 TRBV24-1 NA TGTGCCACCAGCCGCGGCAGGGGTGAGACTGGGGCCAACGTCCTGACTTTC CATSRGRGETGANVLTF
TRBD1 TRBJ2-7 12 TRBV28 NA TGTGCCAGCAGGACAGGGTCGTACGAGCAGTACTTC CASRTGSYEQYF
NA TRBJ2-2 15 TRBV28 once TGTGCCAGCAGCTCAGGGGAACATAAGGCCGGGGAGCTGTTTTTT CASSSGEHKAGELFF
NA TRBJ1-4 17 TRBV5-6 NA TGTGCCAGCAGCTTGCTACCGGACAACGATGTAGGGGAAAAACTGTTTTTT CASSLLPDNDVGEKLFF
NA TRBJ1-1 14 TRBV7-3 NA TGTGCCAGCAGCCTCACCCGGGGGGACACTGAAGCTTTCTTT CASSLTRGDTEAFF
NA TRBJ2-5 13 TRBV10-3 NA TGTGCCATCAGAGGGCAGGGTAAAGAGACCCAGTACTTC CAIRGQGKETQYF
TRBD2 TRBJ2-7 14 TRBV19 NA TGTGCCAGTAGCAGTCTAGCGGGAGAGACCGAGCAGTACTTC CASSSLAGETEQYF
NA TRBJ2-7 14 TRBV6-1 NA TGTGCCAGCAGTGATTGGGCAGGCTACTACGAGCAGTACTTC CASSDWAGYYEQYF
TRBD1 TRBJ2-7 14 TRBV28 once TGTGCCAGCAGTCCGGGGACAGGCCCCTACGAGCAGTACTTC CASSPGTGPYEQYF
TRBD2 TRBJ2-7 15 TRBV15 NA TGTGCCACTCAGGCCGGGGGGGGAAACTCCTACGAGCAGTACTTC CATQAGGGNSYEQYF
NA TRBJ1-1 13 TRBV7-3 NA TGTGCCAGCAGCTCGGGACTCCACACTGAAGCTTTCTTT CASSSGLHTEAFF
TRBD1 TRBJ2-3 14 TRBV25-1 NA TGTGCCAGCAGTGACCACAGGGGCGCAGATACGCAGTATTTT CASSDHRGADTQYF
TRBD1 TRBJ2-4 13 TRBV30 NA TGTGCCTATGACAGGGTTGGCAAAAACATTCAGTACTTC CAYDRVGKNIQYF
NA TRBJ2-7 14 TRBV7-9 NA TGTGCCAGCAGCCCCCCCGGGGAGGTCCACGAGCAGTACTTC CASSPPGEVHEQYF
NA TRBJ2-2 14 TRBV28 NA TGTGCCAGCAGCCTGGGACAGAACACCGGGGAGCTGTTTTTT CASSLGQNTGELFF
NA TRBJ2-3 16 TRBV4-3 NA TGCGCCTGCAGCCCCTACGCCGGCTCCCGCACAGATACGCAGTATTTT CACSPYAGSRTDTQYF
TRBD2 TRBJ2-1 15 TRBV5-4 NA TGTGCCAGCAGCTTGGTGGGGACTAGTTACAATGAGCAGTTCTTC CASSLVGTSYNEQFF